The rows below give T cell receptor beta chains drawn from one sample of a study of cytotoxic CD8 clonotypes in ibrutinib-treated CLL. Clones were read by immunoSEQ multiplex PCR, and TCRdb kept only the in-frame ones, dropping some. The data show about 25,000 clones, with 65% to 70% seen just once and roughly 50% held by the top ten. This specimen consisted of PBMCs, obtained at disease progression, from a patient treated with ibrutinib. These receptor sequences come from a human donor with chronic lymphocytic leukemia. Each CDR3 is given with its conserved first and last residue. Part of the rows lack a size; the others show once, few, many or a class for expanded clones.

V gene	J gene	clone size	CDR3 protein
TRBV6-6	TRBJ1-5	.	CASSYSLDQPQHF
TRBV9	TRBJ2-7	.	CASSVPGEQYF
TRBV19	TRBJ2-3	.	CASSNPQLAVLTDTQYF
TRBV7-8	TRBJ1-1	few	CASSHQPGGTEAFF
TRBV10-3	TRBJ1-6	few	CAITPRVEGSPLHF
TRBV15	TRBJ1-3	.	CATSHPSLTPGNTIYF
TRBV5-1	TRBJ2-5	.	CASSSTGQSSGGETQYF
TRBV7-2	TRBJ1-2	.	CASSSGTGVWDGYTF
TRBV2	TRBJ1-4	.	CASSEEEKLFF
TRBV7-2	TRBJ2-7	.	CASSLEQRWGEQYF
TRBV9	TRBJ1-1	.	CASSAIRGTEAFF
TRBV5-1	TRBJ2-6	.	CASSLVPFSGANVLTF
TRBV4-1	TRBJ2-5	.	CASSQGVQTFGETQYF
TRBV25-1	TRBJ1-6	.	CASSDYLNSPLHF
TRBV7-6	TRBJ2-5	.	CASSFGRQETQYF
TRBV28	TRBJ1-4	.	CASSFRGAANEKLFF
TRBV29-1	TRBJ2-2	few	CSVDSQNTGELFF
TRBV6-5	TRBJ1-2	.	CASSSVGGYTF
TRBV30	TRBJ1-2	.	CAWSRRVFDGGYTF
TRBV19	TRBJ1-1	.	CASSPRAFEKGTEAFF
TRBV4-1	TRBJ2-4	few	CASSLRLAKNIQYF
TRBV5-6	TRBJ1-2	.	CASSLEVTGASGYTF
TRBV30	TRBJ1-4	.	CAWSSRWAGEKLFF
TRBV5-1	TRBJ2-3	.	CASSSTDTQYF
TRBV9	TRBJ2-2	.	CASSDSGGLNTGELFF
TRBV5-6	TRBJ2-7	.	CASSLKGSYEQYF
TRBV5-4	TRBJ1-1	.	CASSLTGAPEAFF